This TCR beta chain comes out of a study of radiation and T cells in renal cell carcinoma. The CDR3 has 10 amino acids. Deletions cut 5 bases from V and 2 bases from J, with 3 bases between. The germline V gene has CDR1 DFQATT and CDR2 SNEGSKA (reference sequence). The time point here: blood 2 weeks post-SBRT. As to treatment: 15 Gy SBRT to primary tumor, nephrectomy 4 weeks later. Worth noting for this clone: The antigen is undetermined.

Points from the study as a whole: Baseline intratumoral clonotype presence is unknown without pretreatment biopsies.

Profiled with immunoSEQ multiplex PCR; TCRdb holds only in-frame clones, not every one. The sample carries some 120,000 clones, around 89% recorded once. The input for sequencing was blood, taken from a patient whose treatment included radiotherapy and nephrectomy. The clonotype originates from a woman between 65 and 79 years old with renal cell carcinoma. The chain carries TRBV20-1 and TRBJ2-5; no clear D gene. The CDR3 region is CSAQQETQYF. In DNA form, the CDR3 reads TGCAGTGCTCAACAAGAGACCCAGTACTTC.